This T cell receptor (beta chain) was captured in a study of blood T cell repertoires in COVID-19. Measured with immunoSEQ multiplex PCR; TCRdb has only the in-frame clones, and not every one. Counted here are under 75,000 clones, less than 85% occurring once; the ten biggest clones make up 22%. Material for sequencing was peripheral blood. This TCR came from a man aged 55 to 70 with acute or convalescent COVID-19.

CDR3 bases: TGTGCCAGCAGTGCTTGGGGAGGTGGGCTGTCTGGAAACACCATATATTTT. This encodes CASSAWGGGLSGNTIYF. The rearrangement links TRBV6-1 to TRBJ1-3; D not certain. The CDR3 runs to 17 residues. With 4 bases removed from V and 1 base from J, the gap between germline ends came to 17 bases. CDR1 and CDR2 (germline): MNHNS, SASEGT.